This T cell receptor beta chain was obtained from a study of shared clonotypes between healthy human individuals. In the naive CD8 group, cells lacked CD45RO and were positively selected for CCR7, so terminally differentiated effector memory CD45RA+ cells were left out. This CDR3 contains 13 residues. Germline CDR1 reads MNHEY; CDR2 reads SMNVEV (reference sequence). Trimming pared 6 bases from V and 7 bases from J, leaving 15 bases between. The table came from immunoSEQ multiplex PCR; TCRdb's copy has only in-frame clones and leaves some out. The data contain millions of clones, around 96% of them singletons.

The chain joins TRBV27 to TRBJ1-1; no clear D gene. The source of this sequence is a man between 18 and 35 years old in good health. The sample consisted of naive CD8+ T cells sorted from blood. CDR3 sequence: CASSLQVEGEAFF. As DNA, the CDR3 is TGTGCCAGCAGCCTCCAGGTGGAGGGTGAAGCTTTCTTT.